This record covers a single T cell receptor beta chain. No antigen is known for it. These data originate in a study of monozygotic twins with inflammatory bowel disease. Germline values: CDR1 LGHNA, CDR2 YNFKEQ. CDR3 length: 14 residues. TCRdb re-called the 5' RACE reads; one entry per CDR3 protein, DNA not given. The specimen's table records more than 350,000 distinct CDR3 sequences. Study-wide points: Repertoires of patients may have been made more variable by differing immunosuppressive treatments. Clonotypes shared with others were fewer in IBD patients than in healthy twins, especially with disease activity. Telling apart the different T cell subtypes was not possible.

The sample taken for sequencing was blood. This receptor was identified in a human donor with ulcerative colitis or Crohn's disease, or a healthy co-twin of an affected twin (not recorded which). The chain joins TRBV4-2 to TRBJ2-1; without DNA, the TCRdb call of TRBD1 cannot be checked. The CDR3 sequence is CASSQSTAYNEQFF.